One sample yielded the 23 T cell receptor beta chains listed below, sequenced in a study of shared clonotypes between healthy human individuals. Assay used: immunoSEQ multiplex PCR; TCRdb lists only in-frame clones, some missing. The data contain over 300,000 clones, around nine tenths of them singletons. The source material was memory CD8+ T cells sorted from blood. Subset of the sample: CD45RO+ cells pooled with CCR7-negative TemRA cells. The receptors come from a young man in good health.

The CDR3 region is CASSAGLGADYGYTF. The CDR3, as DNA: TGTGCCAGCAGCGCTGGTTTAGGAGCTGACTATGGCTACACCTTC. This sequence joins TRBV9 and TRBJ1-2; the D is unclear. Looked up from germline, CDR1 is SGDLS and CDR2 is YYNGEE. V was trimmed by 3 bases and J by 3 bases, leaving 15 bases between them. CDR3 length: 15 residues.

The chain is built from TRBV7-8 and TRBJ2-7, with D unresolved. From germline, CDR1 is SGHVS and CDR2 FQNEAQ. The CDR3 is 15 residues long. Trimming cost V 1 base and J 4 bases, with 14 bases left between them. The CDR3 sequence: CASSLDGVSSYEQYF. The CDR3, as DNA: TGTGCCAGCAGCTTAGATGGTGTCAGCTCTTACGAGCAGTACTTC. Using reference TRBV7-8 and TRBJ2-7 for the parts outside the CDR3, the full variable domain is GAGVSQSPRYKVAKRGQDVALRCDPISGHVSLFWYQQALGQGPEFLTYFQNEAQLDKSGLPSDRFFAERPEGSVSTLKIQRTQQEDSAVYLCASSLDGVSSYEQYFGPGTRLTVT.

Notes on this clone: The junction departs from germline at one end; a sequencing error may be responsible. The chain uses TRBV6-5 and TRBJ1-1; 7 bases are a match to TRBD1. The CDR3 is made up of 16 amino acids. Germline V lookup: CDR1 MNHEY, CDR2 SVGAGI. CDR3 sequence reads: CASSYTRLDRNNEAFF. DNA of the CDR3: TGTGCCAGCAGTTACACCCGGCTGGACAGGAACAATGAAGCTTTCTTT.

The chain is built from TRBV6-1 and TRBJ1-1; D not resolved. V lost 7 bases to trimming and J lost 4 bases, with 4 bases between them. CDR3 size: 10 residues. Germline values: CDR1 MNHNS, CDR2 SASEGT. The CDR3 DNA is TGTGCCAGCACCCGCACTGAAGCTTTCTTT. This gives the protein CASTRTEAFF.

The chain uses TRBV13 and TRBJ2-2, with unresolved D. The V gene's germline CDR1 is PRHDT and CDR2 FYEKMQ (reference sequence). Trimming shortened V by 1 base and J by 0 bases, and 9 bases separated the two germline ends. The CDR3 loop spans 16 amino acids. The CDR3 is CASSLEASANTGELFF. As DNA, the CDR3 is TGTGCCAGCAGCTTAGAGGCGTCAGCGAACACCGGGGAGCTGTTTTTT.

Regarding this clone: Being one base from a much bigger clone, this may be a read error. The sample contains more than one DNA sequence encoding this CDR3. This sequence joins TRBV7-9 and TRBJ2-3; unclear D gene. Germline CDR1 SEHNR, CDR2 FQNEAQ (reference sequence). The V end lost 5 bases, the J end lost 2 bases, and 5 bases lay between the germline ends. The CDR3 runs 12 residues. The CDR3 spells CASSLITDTQYF. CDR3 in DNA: TGTGCCAGCAGCCTAATCACAGATACGCAGTATTTT.

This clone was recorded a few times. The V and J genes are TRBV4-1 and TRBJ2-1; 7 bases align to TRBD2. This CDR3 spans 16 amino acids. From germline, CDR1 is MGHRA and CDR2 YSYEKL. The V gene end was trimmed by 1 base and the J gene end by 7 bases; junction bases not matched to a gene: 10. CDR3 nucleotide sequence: TGCGCCAGCAGCCAAGGAACAGCGGGAACGGTGAATGAGCAGTTCTTC. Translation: CASSQGTAGTVNEQFF.

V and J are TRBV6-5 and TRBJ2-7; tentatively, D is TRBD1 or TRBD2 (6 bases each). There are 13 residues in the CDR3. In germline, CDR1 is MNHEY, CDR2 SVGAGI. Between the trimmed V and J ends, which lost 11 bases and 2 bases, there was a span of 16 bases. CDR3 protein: CAAGGGRTYEQYF. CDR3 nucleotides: TGTGCCGCTGGAGGGGGGAGAACCTACGAGCAGTACTTC.

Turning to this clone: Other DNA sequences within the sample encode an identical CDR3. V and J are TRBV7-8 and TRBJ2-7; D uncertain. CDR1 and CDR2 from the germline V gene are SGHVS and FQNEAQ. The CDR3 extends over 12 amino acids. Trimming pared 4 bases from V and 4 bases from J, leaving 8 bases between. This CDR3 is CASSSPPYEQYF. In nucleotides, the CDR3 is TGTGCCAGCAGCTCTCCCCCATACGAGCAGTACTTC.

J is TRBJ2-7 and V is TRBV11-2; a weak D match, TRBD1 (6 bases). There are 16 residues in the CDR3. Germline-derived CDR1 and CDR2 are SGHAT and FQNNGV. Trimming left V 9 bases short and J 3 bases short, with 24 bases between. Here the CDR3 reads CARFRQALRAFYEQYF. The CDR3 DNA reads TGTGCCAGATTCCGACAGGCCCTGAGGGCCTTCTACGAGCAGTACTTC.

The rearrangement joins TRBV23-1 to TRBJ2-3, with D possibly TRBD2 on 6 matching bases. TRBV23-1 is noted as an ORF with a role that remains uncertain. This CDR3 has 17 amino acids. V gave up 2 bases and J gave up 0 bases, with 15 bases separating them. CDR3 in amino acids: CASSQVIGRPSTDTQYF. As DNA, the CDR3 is TGCGCCAGCAGTCAAGTGATAGGGAGGCCTAGCACAGATACGCAGTATTTT.

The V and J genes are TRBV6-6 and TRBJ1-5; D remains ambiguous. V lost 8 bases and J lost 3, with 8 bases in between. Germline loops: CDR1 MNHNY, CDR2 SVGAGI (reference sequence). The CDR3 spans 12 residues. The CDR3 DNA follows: TGTGCCAGCGAGGGAACCAATCAGCCCCAGCATTTT. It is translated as CASEGTNQPQHF.

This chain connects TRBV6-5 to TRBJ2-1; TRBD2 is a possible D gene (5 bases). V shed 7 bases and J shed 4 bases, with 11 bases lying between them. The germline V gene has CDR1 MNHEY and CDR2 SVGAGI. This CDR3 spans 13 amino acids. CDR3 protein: CASTETSYNEQFF. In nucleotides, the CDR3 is TGTGCCAGCACCGAAACTAGTTACAATGAGCAGTTCTTC.

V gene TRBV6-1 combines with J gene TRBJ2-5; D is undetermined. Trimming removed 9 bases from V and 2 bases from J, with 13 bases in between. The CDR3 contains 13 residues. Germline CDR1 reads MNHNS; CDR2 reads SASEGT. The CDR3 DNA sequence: TGTGCCAGTCGCGTGCCCCATCAAGAGACCCAGTACTTC. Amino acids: CASRVPHQETQYF.

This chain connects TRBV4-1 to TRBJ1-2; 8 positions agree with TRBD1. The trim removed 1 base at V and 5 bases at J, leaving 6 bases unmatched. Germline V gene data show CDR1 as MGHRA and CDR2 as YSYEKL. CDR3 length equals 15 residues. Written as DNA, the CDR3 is TGCGCCAGCAGCCAAGCACACAGGGGGAATTATGGCTACACCTTC. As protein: CASSQAHRGNYGYTF.

This chain's CDR3 is CASSSLVGEETQYF. The CDR3 region has the DNA TGTGCCAGCAGCTCCTTAGTGGGGGAAGAGACCCAGTACTTC. The J gene is TRBJ2-5, the V gene TRBV5-4, with D perhaps assigned TRBD1 or TRBD2 (5 bases each). Germline assignment: CDR1 SGHNT and CDR2 YYREEE (reference sequence). This CDR3 is built from 14 residues. V shed 3 bases and J shed 3 bases, with 12 bases lying between them.

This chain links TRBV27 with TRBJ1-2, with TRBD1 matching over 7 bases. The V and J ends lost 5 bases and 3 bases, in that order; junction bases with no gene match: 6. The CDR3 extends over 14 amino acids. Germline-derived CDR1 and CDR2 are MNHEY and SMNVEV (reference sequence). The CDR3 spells CASSQIQGYYGYTF. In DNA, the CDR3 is TGTGCCAGCAGTCAGATACAGGGGTACTATGGCTACACCTTC.

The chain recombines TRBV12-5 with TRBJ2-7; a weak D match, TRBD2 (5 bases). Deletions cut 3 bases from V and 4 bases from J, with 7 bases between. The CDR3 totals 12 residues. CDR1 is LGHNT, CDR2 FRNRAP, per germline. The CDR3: CASGLWTYEQYF. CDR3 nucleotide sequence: TGTGCTAGTGGTTTATGGACTTACGAGCAGTACTTC.

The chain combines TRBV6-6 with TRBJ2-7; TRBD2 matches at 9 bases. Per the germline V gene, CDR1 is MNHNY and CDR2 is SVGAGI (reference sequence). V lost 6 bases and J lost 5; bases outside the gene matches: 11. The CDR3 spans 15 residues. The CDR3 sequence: CASSSRGSGSNEQYF. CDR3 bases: TGTGCCAGCAGCTCCCGGGGTAGCGGGAGTAACGAGCAGTACTTC.

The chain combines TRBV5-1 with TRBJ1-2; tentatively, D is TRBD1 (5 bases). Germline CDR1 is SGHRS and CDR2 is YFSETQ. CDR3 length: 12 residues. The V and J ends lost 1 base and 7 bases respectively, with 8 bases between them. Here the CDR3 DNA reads TGCGCCAGCAGCTTGATCGGGGGTGGCTACACCTTC. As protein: CASSLIGGGYTF.

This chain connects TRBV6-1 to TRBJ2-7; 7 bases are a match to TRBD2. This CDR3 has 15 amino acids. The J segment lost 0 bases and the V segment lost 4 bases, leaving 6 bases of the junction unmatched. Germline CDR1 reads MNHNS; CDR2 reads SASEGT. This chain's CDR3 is CASSGTGRVSYEQYF. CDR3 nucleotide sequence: TGTGCCAGCAGTGGAACTGGGAGGGTCTCCTACGAGCAGTACTTC.

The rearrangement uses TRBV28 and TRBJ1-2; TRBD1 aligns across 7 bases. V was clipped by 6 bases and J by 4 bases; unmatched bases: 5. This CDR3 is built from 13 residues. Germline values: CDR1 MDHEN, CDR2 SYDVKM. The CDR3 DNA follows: TGTGCCAGCAGATTTGGACAGGCCTATGGCTACACCTTC. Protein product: CASRFGQAYGYTF.

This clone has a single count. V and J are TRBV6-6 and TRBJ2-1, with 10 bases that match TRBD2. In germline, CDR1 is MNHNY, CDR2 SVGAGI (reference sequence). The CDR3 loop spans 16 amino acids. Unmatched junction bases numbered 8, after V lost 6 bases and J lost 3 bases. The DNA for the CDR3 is TGTGCCAGCAGGGACCTAGCGGGGGTTGTCTACAATGAGCAGTTCTTC. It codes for CASRDLAGVVYNEQFF.